The 10 T cell receptor beta chains in this list originate from one sample, sequenced in a study of post-analysis software for immune sequencing data. Incorporated into the TCR beta cDNA libraries were unique molecular identifiers, which served to reduce PCR and sequencing biases. TCRdb reprocessed the PCR reads via MiXCR and lists one record per CDR3 protein. Found here are around 770,000 distinct CDR3 sequences, 46% of them singletons; the top ten hold roughly 4.9%. Study results and limitations: Elevated frequency relative to controls characterized roughly 5 TRBV segments in patients, TRBV5-6, TRBV5-1 and TRBV20-1 among them.

Their target antigens are unknown. The sample comprised blood. These receptors were taken from a girl aged 10-17 years with multiple sclerosis.

This chain uses TRBV20-1 with TRBJ2-1; tentative D call: TRBD2 (8 bases). V shed 6 bases and J shed 3 bases, with 18 bases lying between them. CDR3 length: 15 amino acids. From germline, CDR1 is DFQATT and CDR2 SNEGSKA (reference sequence). The CDR3 DNA reads as TGCAGTGCCACCCCAGGGGGGACTAGCTACAATGAGCAGTTCTTC. This encodes CSATPGGTSYNEQFF.

This chain links TRBV6-5 with TRBJ2-2; D might be TRBD2 (5 bases). The CDR3 runs to 12 residues. Per germline, CDR1 MNHEY and CDR2 SVGAGI. With 5 bases removed from V and 8 bases from J, the gap between germline ends came to 9 bases. The CDR3 spells CASSNVAGELFF. The DNA of the CDR3 is TGTGCCAGCAGTAACGTAGCGGGGGAGCTGTTTTTT.

The rearrangement links TRBV9 to TRBJ2-1, with 8 positions matching TRBD2. V was pared by 3 bases and J by 3 bases, with 11 bases of the junction left unmatched. The CDR3 is 17 amino acids. CDR1 and CDR2 (germline): SGDLS, YYNGEE. The CDR3, as DNA: TGTGCCAGCAGCGCTGGGGGAGGGACTAGTGGCTACAATGAGCAGTTCTTC. Translated, it gives CASSAGGGTSGYNEQFF.

This clonotype was seen only a few times. CDR3 bases: TGCAGTGGGACTAGCGCTTTCACAGATACGCAGTATTTT. It specifies CSGTSAFTDTQYF. This chain connects TRBV20-1 to TRBJ2-3; 9 nucleotides line up with TRBD2. With V trimmed by 7 bases and J by 2 bases, 4 bases remained unmatched. The CDR3 runs 13 residues. The germline gives CDR1 DFQATT, CDR2 SNEGSKA (reference sequence).

This rearrangement joins TRBV5-1 to TRBJ2-5, with TRBD2 identical over 12 bases. The V segment lost 3 bases and the J segment 11 bases; nucleotides outside the gene matches: 14. This CDR3 region has 16 residues. The germline gives CDR1 SGHRS, CDR2 YFSETQ. The DNA of the CDR3 is TGCGCCAGCAGCTCGATACTAGCGGGAGGCGTCAATGAGCAGTACTTC. Residues: CASSSILAGGVNEQYF.

The chain uses TRBV5-1 and TRBJ1-5; D uncertain. Germline V lookup: CDR1 SGHRS, CDR2 YFSETQ. V was cut by 4 bases and J by 6 bases, with 14 bases left in between. The CDR3 has 14 residues. DNA of the CDR3: TGCGCCAGCAGCGCAGGCCTGGGAGGTCAGCCCCAGCATTTT. Its translation is CASSAGLGGQPQHF.

The chain couples TRBV20-1 to TRBJ1-5; the match to TRBD1 covers 8 bases. The CDR3 consists of 14 residues. Germline V gene data show CDR1 as DFQATT and CDR2 as SNEGSKA (reference sequence). J gave up 6 bases and V 4 bases, and 8 bases lay outside the gene matches. The CDR3 nucleotides are TGCAGTGCTACGACCACAGGGGGAGGTCAGCCCCAGCATTTT. Its translation is CSATTTGGGQPQHF.

The gene calls are TRBV3-1 and TRBJ2-4; TRBD1 matches 9 bases. The CDR3 loop spans 13 amino acids. The V gene's germline CDR1 is LGHDT and CDR2 YNNKEL (reference sequence). Unmatched junction bases numbered 10, after V lost 6 bases and J lost 13 bases. CDR3 sequence: CASRSTGGEEQYF. CDR3 bases: TGTGCCAGCAGGTCTACAGGGGGCGAGGAGCAGTACTTC.

The rearrangement links TRBV20-1 to TRBJ1-5; D may be TRBD1 (5 bases). This CDR3 has 14 residues. Germline V gene lookup returns CDR1 DFQATT and CDR2 SNEGSKA (reference sequence). The V end was cut by 4 bases, the J end by 1 base, with 11 bases between. DNA for the CDR3: TGCAGTGCTAAAAGGGGTGGGAGCAATCAGCCCCAGCATTTT. It codes for CSAKRGGSNQPQHF.

The chain joins TRBV27 to TRBJ2-1; D might be TRBD2 (7 bases). Germline V gene sequence: CDR1 MNHEY, CDR2 SMNVEV (reference sequence). There are 16 residues in the CDR3. V was clipped by 5 bases and J by 5 bases, with 19 bases between them. CDR3 nucleotides: TGTGCCAGCAGTCCCTGGGGAGGGGGGTTTGACAATGAGCAGTTCTTC. Amino acid sequence: CASSPWGGGFDNEQFF.